This T cell receptor beta chain is drawn from a study of CD8 T cells in Susac syndrome. The CDR3 has 13 amino acids. V lost 7 bases to trimming and J lost 4 bases, with 14 bases between them. Germline lookup yields CDR1 MDHEN and CDR2 SYDVKM. Random hexamers primed reverse transcription of about 0.45 to 1 ug RNA. TCRdb itself ran the immunoSEQ multiplex PCR reads through MiXCR, one entry per CDR3 protein. The sample lists around 100,000 distinct CDR3 sequences; 95% were seen once. Study results and caveats: Total CD8+ repertoires held about 15 Susac-specific public clones, while CD8+ TEMRA repertoires held 5 or 6.

Note on this clonotype: Antigen: not known.

The chain joins TRBV28 to TRBJ2-7, with unresolved D. The material sequenced was CD8+ T cells from PBMCs. This clonotype was sampled from a human donor with Susac syndrome. The CDR3 protein is CASTPNRGYEQYF. CDR3 nucleotide sequence: TGTGCCAGCACCCCGAACCGAGGTTACGAGCAGTACTTC.